The 28 T cell receptor beta chains presented below share a single source sample, sequenced in a study of B cell selection in AIRE deficiency. Data came from immunoSEQ multiplex PCR; TCRdb stores just in-frame clones and leaves some out. The sample contains roughly 25,000 clones, 90% to 98% of which appear only once. Conventional CD4 T cells were sorted as CD4+CD127+ cells. Sequencing used CD4+CD127+ conventional T cells sorted from PBMCs. These receptors were taken from a human donor in good health.

The chain links TRBV5-1 to TRBJ2-6; possibly TRBD1 for D (5 bases). Germline lookup yields CDR1 SGHRS and CDR2 YFSETQ. The CDR3 loop spans 15 amino acids. Trimming removed 5 bases at V and 1 base at J, with 10 bases between. The CDR3 DNA follows: TGCGCCAGCAGTCCTCAGGGTTCTGGGGCCAACGTCCTGACTTTC. It is translated as CASSPQGSGANVLTF.

J is TRBJ2-5 and V is TRBV19; the match to TRBD2 covers 9 bases. V lost 4 bases and J lost 2; bases outside the gene matches: 14. Germline V gives CDR1 LNHDA, CDR2 SQIVND (reference sequence). There are 18 residues in the CDR3. CDR3 bases: TGTGCCAGTAGTACCTACCCCCGGGCGGGAGGGCCTCAAGAGACCCAGTACTTC. Amino acid sequence: CASSTYPRAGGPQETQYF.

The chain couples TRBV10-3 to TRBJ2-3; D perhaps matches TRBD1 (6 bases). The CDR3 runs to 13 residues. CDR1 and CDR2 (germline): ENHRY, SYGVKD. V gave up 6 bases and J gave up 6 bases, with 13 bases separating them. This chain's CDR3 is CAISPQGTDTQYF. The CDR3 DNA follows: TGTGCCATCAGCCCCCAGGGGACGGATACGCAGTATTTT.

This chain connects TRBV2 to TRBJ1-2, with TRBD1 as a possible D gene (6 bases). The CDR3 has 14 residues. Germline V gene sequence: CDR1 SNHLY, CDR2 FYNNEI. The V end was cut by 3 bases, the J end by 3 bases, with 11 bases between. The CDR3 region has the DNA TGTGCCAGCAGTGAGTTCAGGGGAGACTATGGCTACACCTTC. Amino acid sequence: CASSEFRGDYGYTF.

The V call is TRBV6-1, the J call TRBJ2-7, with D possibly matching TRBD2 (6 bases). V was trimmed by 6 bases and J by 7 bases, leaving 10 bases between them. The CDR3 has 11 amino acids. In germline, CDR1 is MNHNS, CDR2 SASEGT. CDR3 amino acids: CASSRREEQYF. The DNA of the CDR3 is TGTGCCAGCAGCCGGAGGGAAGAGCAGTACTTC.

V usage is TRBV28 and J usage is TRBJ2-7, with TRBD2 as a possible D gene (5 bases). Germline CDR1 is MDHEN and CDR2 is SYDVKM. V was pared by 8 bases and J by 2 bases, with 7 bases between. This CDR3 is 11 amino acids long. The CDR3 nucleotides read TGTGCCAGCCGGCGGGCCTACGAGCAGTACTTC. This translates into CASRRAYEQYF.

A note on this clone: A read error may produce the germline difference seen at one junction end. V gene TRBV14 combines with J gene TRBJ1-2; the match to TRBD1 covers 8 bases. The CDR3 is 14 amino acids. The V gene's germline CDR1 is SGHDN and CDR2 FVKESK. This chain's CDR3 is CASSQDHRGYGHTF. The CDR3 DNA is TGTGCCAGCAGCCAAGACCACAGGGGGTATGGCCACACCTTC.

The V and J genes are TRBV4-2 and TRBJ2-7; 10 bases match TRBD2. Trimming removed 3 bases from V and 0 bases from J; junction bases left unmatched: 8. Germline values: CDR1 LGHNA, CDR2 YNFKEQ. This CDR3 has 17 amino acids. The chain's CDR3 is CASSHLIGTSDSYEQYF. The CDR3 bases are TGTGCCAGCAGCCACCTAATCGGGACTAGCGACTCCTACGAGCAGTACTTC.

The chain links TRBV29-1 to TRBJ2-1; D unresolved. With 3 bases removed from V and 4 bases from J, the gap between germline ends came to 4 bases. The CDR3 covers 11 residues. CDR1 and CDR2 (germline): SQVTM, ANQGSEA. The DNA of the CDR3 is TGCAGCGTTGACACATACAATGAGCAGTTCTTC. This encodes CSVDTYNEQFF.

The chain combines TRBV28 with TRBJ2-7, with D tentatively TRBD1 (5 bases). In germline, CDR1 is MDHEN, CDR2 SYDVKM. The CDR3 runs 14 residues. V shed 1 base and J shed 5 bases, with 12 bases lying between them. The CDR3 loop is CASSLSPAGNEQYF. For the CDR3, the DNA is TGTGCCAGCAGTTTATCGCCCGCAGGGAACGAGCAGTACTTC.

About this clone: The same CDR3 also results from other DNA sequences found in this sample. Here the CDR3 DNA reads TGTGCCACCAGCAGAACAGGGTGGAGTAGTGAAAAACTGTTTTTT. This encodes CATSRTGWSSEKLFF. V gene TRBV15 combines with J gene TRBJ1-4, with D tentatively TRBD1 (6 bases). Trimming removed 2 bases at V and 7 bases at J, with 14 bases between. CDR3 length: 15 amino acids. CDR1 is LNHNV, CDR2 YYDKDF, per germline (reference sequence). Combining the CDR3 with reference TRBV15 and TRBJ1-4 gives the whole variable domain DAMVIQNPRYQVTQFGKPVTLSCSQTLNHNVMYWYQQKSSQAPKLLFHYYDKDFNNEADTPDNFQSRRPNTSFCFLDIRSPGLGDTAMYLCATSRTGWSSEKLFFGSGTQLSVL.

The J gene is TRBJ2-7, the V gene TRBV28; D is ambiguous. Trimming took 6 bases from V and 4 from J, leaving 19 bases between them. The germline CDR1 and CDR2 sequences are MDHEN and SYDVKM. The length of the CDR3 is 15 residues. In DNA, the CDR3 is TGTGCCAGCAGCCGACGACCGGGCGGCACGTACGAGCAGTACTTC. It encodes CASSRRPGGTYEQYF.

The chain links TRBV5-4 to TRBJ1-2; weak D call: TRBD1 (6 bases). The V gene's germline CDR1 is SGHNT and CDR2 YYREEE (reference sequence). The V and J ends lost 0 bases and 8 bases respectively, with 20 bases between them. The CDR3 is made up of 16 amino acids. The CDR3 region has the DNA TGTGCCAGCAGCTTGGCACCGGGGGCGCGGTTGAGCGGCTACACCTTC. Translating it yields CASSLAPGARLSGYTF.

The chain carries TRBV5-1 and TRBJ2-5; TRBD1 is a possible D gene (5 bases). CDR3 length equals 14 residues. Germline assignment: CDR1 SGHRS and CDR2 YFSETQ. Trimming removed 0 bases from V and 4 bases from J, with 10 bases in between. CDR3 nucleotide sequence: TGCGCCAGCAGCTTGGTGCAGGGTGGAGAGACCCAGTACTTC. Protein: CASSLVQGGETQYF.

The chain uses TRBV27 and TRBJ2-4; D is unclear. Looked up from germline, CDR1 is MNHEY and CDR2 is SMNVEV (reference sequence). This CDR3 region has 16 residues. V lost 2 bases and J 0 bases, leaving 11 bases between the germline ends. CDR3 bases: TGTGCCAGCAGTTTAAAGGTGAACCTAGCCAAAAACATTCAGTACTTC. This encodes CASSLKVNLAKNIQYF.

V is TRBV9 and J is TRBJ2-4, with D maybe TRBD2 (5 bases). V was clipped by 3 bases and J by 1 base, with 11 bases between them. Germline loops: CDR1 SGDLS, CDR2 YYNGEE. The CDR3 is 15 residues long. The CDR3 coding sequence is TGTGCCAGCAGCGCGGATCGCGGGGCCAAAAACATTCAGTACTTC. Translating gives CASSADRGAKNIQYF.

The chain couples TRBV4-1 to TRBJ2-3; TRBD2 matches at 9 bases. Losses at the gene ends were 3 bases for V and 2 bases for J; bases not matched to a gene: 3. CDR1 and CDR2 (germline): MGHRA, YSYEKL. The CDR3 is 15 residues long. CDR3 bases: TGCGCCAGCAGCCACAGCGGGAGGACCACAGATACGCAGTATTTT. Protein product: CASSHSGRTTDTQYF.

The chain employs TRBV7-3 and TRBJ1-1, with D possibly matching TRBD1 (5 bases). The CDR3 totals 14 residues. In germline, CDR1 is SGHTA, CDR2 FQGTGA. The V end lost 6 bases, the J end lost 1 base, and 12 bases lay between the germline ends. The CDR3 region is CASRQDRENTEAFF. In DNA, the CDR3 is TGTGCCAGCAGACAAGACAGAGAGAACACTGAAGCTTTCTTT.

This chain links TRBV2 with TRBJ2-3, with D maybe TRBD1 (5 bases). Germline V gives CDR1 SNHLY, CDR2 FYNNEI. CDR3 length: 14 amino acids. The germline V and J ends were trimmed by 7 bases and 3 bases, with 14 bases remaining between them. CDR3 amino acids: CASTLTDPTDTQYF. The CDR3, as DNA: TGTGCCAGCACCCTGACAGATCCTACAGATACGCAGTATTTT. Full variable domain (missing parts from reference TRBV2 and TRBJ2-3): EPEVTQTPSHQVTQMGQEVILRCVPISNHLYFYWYRQILGQKVEFLVSFYNNEISEKSEIFDDQFSVERPDGSNFTLKIRSTKLEDSAMYFCASTLTDPTDTQYFGPGTRLTVL.

The V gene is TRBV5-4, the J gene TRBJ1-1, with TRBD1 matching over 10 bases. The CDR3 is 14 residues long. Germline V CDR1 and CDR2: SGHNT, YYREEE (reference sequence). V was pared by 5 bases and J by 4 bases, with 5 bases of the junction left unmatched. CDR3 loop: CASRPTGGGTEAFF. The DNA of the CDR3 is TGTGCCAGCAGACCGACAGGGGGCGGCACTGAAGCTTTCTTT.

This rearrangement joins TRBV5-4 to TRBJ2-1, with no clear D. With 3 bases removed from V and 7 bases from J, the gap between germline ends came to 11 bases. Germline V gives CDR1 SGHNT, CDR2 YYREEE (reference sequence). This CDR3 has 13 amino acids. The CDR3 loop reads CASSSDFSNEQFF. In DNA, the CDR3 is TGTGCCAGCAGCTCGGATTTTTCGAATGAGCAGTTCTTC.

The rearrangement joins TRBV5-4 to TRBJ2-1, with D possibly matching TRBD1 (5 bases). The V and J ends lost 4 bases and 7 bases respectively, with 18 bases between them. The CDR3 sequence is 15 residues long. CDR1 and CDR2 (germline): SGHNT, YYREEE (reference sequence). This chain's CDR3 is CASSLRASPGNEQFF. In nucleotides, the CDR3 is TGTGCCAGCAGCCTTCGGGCCTCCCCAGGGAATGAGCAGTTCTTC.

The chain couples TRBV7-9 to TRBJ2-1; 10 bases match TRBD1. CDR1 SEHNR and CDR2 FQNEAQ come from the germline V gene (reference sequence). The CDR3 has 15 amino acids. The ends lost 1 base at V and 14 bases at J; junction bases unmatched: 11. DNA of the CDR3: TGTGCCAGCAGCTTAGGGGACAGGGGAAGGGAGAGCAAGTTCTTC. Translating gives CASSLGDRGRESKFF.

The chain carries TRBV12-5 and TRBJ2-1; 11 bases line up with TRBD2. With V trimmed by 3 bases and J by 3 bases, 4 bases remained unmatched. CDR1 and CDR2 (germline): LGHNT, FRNRAP. This CDR3 contains 16 residues. CDR3 nucleotide sequence: TGTGCTAGTGGTTTCCGGGGGACTAGCGGCTACAATGAGCAGTTCTTC. It translates to CASGFRGTSGYNEQFF.

This sequence joins TRBV27 and TRBJ2-5; D possibly corresponds to TRBD2 (6 bases). There are 13 residues in the CDR3. Between the trimmed V and J ends, which lost 4 bases and 2 bases, there was a span of 8 bases. In germline, CDR1 is MNHEY, CDR2 SMNVEV (reference sequence). The CDR3 protein is CASSWREQETQYF. CDR3 sequence (DNA): TGTGCCAGCAGTTGGCGGGAACAAGAGACCCAGTACTTC.

The rearrangement uses TRBV7-8 and TRBJ2-3, with D unclear. The ends were cut back, 6 bases at V and 0 bases at J, with 13 bases in the middle. This CDR3 contains 15 residues. CDR1 is SGHVS and CDR2 is FQNEAQ in the germline V gene. The CDR3 region has the DNA TGTGCCAGCAGGCATCGGAGAATAAGCACAGATACGCAGTATTTT. Protein: CASRHRRISTDTQYF.

The V and J genes are TRBV11-2 and TRBJ2-5; 9 bases line up with TRBD2. The CDR3 extends over 16 amino acids. V shed 5 bases and J 5 bases; nucleotides not matched to a gene: 12. Germline V CDR1 and CDR2: SGHAT, FQNNGV. This chain's CDR3 is CASSPRVIAGVETQYF. The CDR3 bases are TGTGCCAGCAGCCCTAGGGTGATAGCGGGAGTTGAGACCCAGTACTTC.

V is TRBV19 and J is TRBJ2-2; no definite D call. Germline CDR1 and CDR2: LNHDA and SQIVND (reference sequence). The CDR3 runs to 13 residues. Between the trimmed V and J ends, which lost 3 bases and 7 bases, there was a span of 9 bases. CDR3 loop: CASSIRMDGELFF. The DNA of the CDR3 is TGTGCCAGTAGTATTCGGATGGACGGGGAGCTGTTTTTT.